This TCR beta chain was sequenced in a study of blood T cell repertoires in COVID-19. Original handling: It was from reference gene primer amplification that nucleated cell counts were estimated. TCRdb's table, derived via immunoSEQ multiplex PCR, lists solely in-frame clones and lacks some. That table gives V, J and clone size, and the DNA gave D and trimming. The sample contains 120,000 or so clones, about 89% of which appear only once. This receptor was identified in a woman between 65 and 79 years old with acute or convalescent COVID-19. Sequencing was done on a sample of peripheral blood.

CDR3 sequence (DNA): TGTGCCTGGAGTGGGTCACAGTGGTATGGCTACACCTTC. Translation gives CAWSGSQWYGYTF. The chain has TRBV30 and TRBJ1-2; D is ambiguous. From germline, CDR1 is GTSNPN and CDR2 SVGIG (reference sequence). Trimming cost V 1 base and J 5 bases, with 11 bases left between them. The CDR3 contains 13 residues.